The clone carrying this T cell receptor (beta chain) was seen a handful of times. No antigen is known for it. Construction of the TCRbeta library involved unique molecular identifiers. TCRdb re-analysed the PCR reads in MiXCR, keeping a single row per CDR3 protein. In the table there are a few hundred thousand distinct CDR3 sequences, over 7.5% of which are singletons. The record originates from a study of T-cell reconstitution after alpha-beta-depleted transplantation in children. Study-level points and caveats: High day-60 TCRbeta diversity in some patients came from surviving recipient T cells and thymic progenitors. After one year, T-cell counts and TCRbeta diversity mostly came from new T cells. Expanded graft clones, several hundred of them, were reportedly the source of alpha-beta T cells about two months after transplant.

This CDR3 spans 18 amino acids. From germline, CDR1 is LNHNV and CDR2 YYDKDF (reference sequence). V dropped 1 base and J dropped 0 bases, with 16 bases sitting between them. The sequences come from peripheral blood, collected 360 days after TCRalphabeta/CD19-depleted stem cell transplant. The chain carries TRBV15 and TRBJ1-5; D not resolved. The receptor comes from a female patient aged 2-9 years who had a stem cell transplant for Fanconi anemia, so the T cells may come from the graft donor. CDR3 in amino acids: CATSRVVGAKPSNQPQHF. The CDR3 coding sequence is TGTGCCACCAGCAGAGTTGTAGGAGCAAAACCTAGCAATCAGCCCCAGCATTTT.